These 16 T cell receptor beta chains share one sample of origin, sequenced in a study of graft-versus-host responses after intestinal transplantation (dated by TCRdb to the early 2020s). These receptors have no known antigen. Per the publication, the time point label means: cells obtained before transplantation from donor or recipient. Library preparation employed the immunoSEQ multiplex PCR assay. TCRdb took over this immuneACCESS table, retaining in-frame rearrangements with V and J assigned. Such tables are incomplete; in checked studies, under half of the missing clones stem from an unresolved V gene, and the remainder is unexplained. In all, the sample holds 110,000 to 150,000 clones, and around nine tenths of those were seen once. The ten largest clones capture about 0.2% of the sample. The source was unstimulated CD4+ T cells sorted from spleen or lymph node cells, collected before intestinal transplant. The receptors come from a human donor who received an intestinal transplant.

This rearrangement joins TRBV5-4 to TRBJ2-5, with a possible D match to TRBD2 (6 bases). The J call is doubtful: the DNA matches TRBJ2-7 better. The germline CDR1 and CDR2 sequences are SGHNT and YYREEE (reference sequence). The CDR3 extends over 17 amino acids. The CDR3 sequence is CASSSYPARTTVNEQYF. The CDR3 DNA reads as TGTGCCAGCAGCTCCTACCCCGCCCGGACTACCGTGAACGAGCAGTACTTC.

This clone came up once. The chain links TRBV5-6 to TRBJ2-7; 7 nucleotides line up with TRBD1. In germline, CDR1 is SGHDT, CDR2 YYEEEE. This CDR3 region has 15 residues. Trimming took 2 bases from V and 0 from J; bases not matched to a gene: 5. The CDR3 nucleotides are TGTGCCAGCAGCTTCTTGGACAGGTTCTCCTACGAGCAGTACTTC. It is translated as CASSFLDRFSYEQYF.

The gene calls are TRBV30 and TRBJ2-7, with 10 bases matching TRBD2. Trimming at V came to 8 bases and at J to 0 bases, leaving 16 bases not matched to a gene. Germline loops: CDR1 GTSNPN, CDR2 SVGIG (reference sequence). The CDR3 totals 17 residues. The CDR3 nucleotides read TGTGCCGGCAGTTCGGGGACTAGCGTTCAGAGCTCCTACGAGCAGTACTTC. The encoded protein is CAGSSGTSVQSSYEQYF.

V is TRBV27 and J is TRBJ1-4, with D perhaps matching TRBD1 (5 bases). Trimming left V 6 bases short and J 4 bases short, with 15 bases between. The CDR3 has 15 amino acids. The germline V gene encodes CDR1 MNHEY and CDR2 SMNVEV (reference sequence). CDR3 in amino acids: CASRRGRARNEKLFF. In DNA form, the CDR3 reads TGTGCCAGCAGGAGGGGAAGGGCTCGTAATGAAAAACTGTTTTTT.

The genes are TRBV7-9 and TRBJ1-1, with D unresolved. Germline V gene sequence: CDR1 SEHNR, CDR2 FQNEAQ (reference sequence). V lost 1 base, J lost 4 bases, and 10 bases lay in between. The CDR3 totals 14 residues. The CDR3 DNA sequence: TGTGCCAGCAGCTTAGTCGGCAGGATCACTGAAGCTTTCTTT. Translation: CASSLVGRITEAFF. The whole variable domain, remainder taken from reference TRBV7-9 and TRBJ1-1, is DTGVSQNPRHKITKRGQNVTFRCDPISEHNRLYWYRQTLGQGPEFLTYFQNEAQLEKSRLLSDRFSAERPKGSFSTLEIQRTEQGDSAMYLCASSLVGRITEAFFGQGTRLTVV.

The rearrangement joins TRBV5-6 to TRBJ2-2, with unresolved D. The CDR3 covers 17 residues. Germline V gene data show CDR1 as SGHDT and CDR2 as YYEEEE. V was trimmed by 3 bases and J by 0 bases, leaving 15 bases between them. In DNA, the CDR3 is TGTGCCAGCAGCTCGGGCAGTATTATCGCGAACACCGGGGAGCTGTTTTTT. It yields the protein CASSSGSIIANTGELFF.

The chain is built from TRBV30 and TRBJ2-1; the D gene is possibly TRBD2 (5 bases). Looked up from germline, CDR1 is GTSNPN and CDR2 is SVGIG (reference sequence). V gave up 3 bases and J gave up 11 bases, with 8 bases separating them. The CDR3 contains 10 residues. The CDR3 protein is CAWSQRQQFF. CDR3 DNA: TGTGCCTGGAGCCAGCGGCAGCAGTTCTTC. Full variable domain (remainder filled in from reference TRBV30 and TRBJ2-1): SQTIHQWPATLVQPVGSPLSLECTVEGTSNPNLYWYRQAAGRGLQLLFYSVGIGQISSEVPQNLSASRPQDRQFILSSKKLLLSDSGFYLCAWSQRQQFFGPGTRLTVL.

The J gene is TRBJ1-1, the V gene TRBV20-1; D remains ambiguous. This CDR3 spans 11 amino acids. CDR1 is DFQATT and CDR2 is SNEGSKA in the germline V gene (reference sequence). V lost 0 bases, J lost 7 bases, and 6 bases lay in between. The CDR3 DNA sequence: TGCAGTGCTAGAGATCTGGATGAAGCTTTCTTT. Translated: CSARDLDEAFF.

The chain employs TRBV27 and TRBJ1-1; maybe TRBD1 (5 bases). CDR1 is MNHEY and CDR2 is SMNVEV in the germline V gene (reference sequence). Between the trimmed V and J ends, which lost 5 bases and 1 base, there was a span of 14 bases. The CDR3 runs to 15 residues. The DNA for the CDR3 is TGTGCCAGCAGTCCGGAGACAAGGGGGAACACTGAAGCTTTCTTT. Translating it yields CASSPETRGNTEAFF.

This clone has only a few counts. The V call is TRBV29-1, the J call TRBJ1-4; possible D gene TRBD1, 5 bases. The CDR3 runs 13 residues. In germline, CDR1 is SQVTM, CDR2 ANQGSEA. V dropped 7 bases and J dropped 8 bases, with 17 bases sitting between them. The CDR3 loop is CSAERGTEEKLFF. DNA of the CDR3: TGCAGCGCCGAACGAGGGACGGAGGAAAAACTGTTTTTT. Based on the CDR3 plus reference TRBV29-1 and TRBJ1-4, the full variable domain is SAVISQKPSRDICQRGTSLTIQCQVDSQVTMMFWYRQQPGQSLTLIATANQGSEATYESGFVIDKFPISRPNLTFSTLTVSNMSPEDSSIYLCSAERGTEEKLFFGSGTQLSVL.

The chain links TRBV7-6 to TRBJ2-5, with 7 bases lining up with TRBD2. This CDR3 is 16 amino acids long. Losses at the gene ends were 5 bases for V and 4 bases for J; bases not matched to a gene: 13. CDR1 SGHVS and CDR2 FNYEAQ come from the germline V gene. The CDR3 region has the DNA TGTGCCAGCAGCCACCTTGGGAGCGGGACCGCAGAGACCCAGTACTTC. Translating it yields CASSHLGSGTAETQYF.

This clone was recorded once. The chain employs TRBV6-5 and TRBJ2-1; D call uncertain. Trimming removed 2 bases from V and 10 bases from J, with 18 bases in between. CDR1 and CDR2 (germline): MNHEY, SVGAGI. This CDR3 comprises 15 residues. The CDR3 nucleotides read TGTGCCAGCAGTTACACGGCTCGGTGGTCAAGGGAGCAGTTCTTC. Translated: CASSYTARWSREQFF.

As concerns this clone: At one end the junction does not follow the germline gene, possibly because of a read error. This chain joins TRBV4-1 and TRBJ1-6, with 9 nucleotides matching TRBD1. The germline gives CDR1 MGHRA, CDR2 YSYEKL. The CDR3 has 18 amino acids. The CDR3 loop reads CASSQDGQGPAGGSPLHF. CDR3 in DNA: TGCGCCAGTAGCCAAGATGGACAGGGGCCCGCCGGGGGGTCACCCCTCCACTTT.

This clone was recorded only once. The rearrangement joins TRBV6-1 to TRBJ2-7, with TRBD2 identical over 14 bases. CDR3 length: 15 amino acids. The germline CDR1 and CDR2 sequences are MNHNS and SASEGT. Trimming removed 7 bases from V and 3 bases from J; junction bases left unmatched: 5. The CDR3 is CASTRGTSGSYEQYF. CDR3 coding DNA: TGTGCCAGCACTAGAGGGACTAGCGGGAGCTACGAGCAGTACTTC.

The chain couples TRBV29-1 to TRBJ1-1; no clear D. Per germline, CDR1 SQVTM and CDR2 ANQGSEA. Trimming shortened V by 0 bases and J by 6 bases, and 17 bases separated the two germline ends. The CDR3 contains 15 residues. CDR3: CSVEDHLPGRAEAFF. The CDR3 bases are TGCAGCGTTGAAGATCATCTCCCCGGGAGGGCTGAAGCTTTCTTT.

The genes are TRBV5-4 and TRBJ1-5; D is undetermined. V dropped 5 bases and J dropped 0 bases, with 12 bases sitting between them. The germline CDR1 and CDR2 sequences are SGHNT and YYREEE (reference sequence). CDR3 length: 15 residues. The CDR3 DNA is TGTGCCAGCAGTCGCGGCCCAGGTAGCAATCAGCCCCAGCATTTT. Its protein is CASSRGPGSNQPQHF.